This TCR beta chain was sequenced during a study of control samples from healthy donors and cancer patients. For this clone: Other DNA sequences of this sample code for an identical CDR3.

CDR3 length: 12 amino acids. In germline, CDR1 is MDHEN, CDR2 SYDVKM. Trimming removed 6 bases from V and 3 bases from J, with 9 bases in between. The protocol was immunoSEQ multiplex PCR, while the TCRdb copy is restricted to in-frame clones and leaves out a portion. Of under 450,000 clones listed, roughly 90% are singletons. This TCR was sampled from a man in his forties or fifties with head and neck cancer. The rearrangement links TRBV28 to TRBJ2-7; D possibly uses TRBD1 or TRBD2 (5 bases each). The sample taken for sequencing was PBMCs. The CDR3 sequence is CASSPGGYEQYF. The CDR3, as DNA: TGTGCCAGCAGCCCTGGGGGCTACGAGCAGTACTTC.